The next 8 T cell receptor beta chains were all read from a single sample in a study of OX40 agonist ivuxolimab in advanced cancers. Generated by immunoSEQ multiplex PCR, the TCRdb table keeps only in-frame clones and is missing some. The sample has roughly 26,000 clones, roughly three quarters seen once; the top ten hold about 14%. The material was CD4+ or CD8+ T cells sorted from blood, obtained in a trial of the OX40 agonist ivuxolimab. Every receptor here comes from an adult with an advanced solid tumor such as melanoma, head and neck, liver or kidney cancer.

This chain uses TRBV6-5 with TRBJ2-1; D might be TRBD2 (6 bases). Germline CDR1 and CDR2: MNHEY and SVGAGI. Trimming took off 6 bases at V and 7 bases at J, with 16 bases between the two ends. The CDR3 extends over 14 amino acids. CDR3 coding DNA: TGTGCCAGCAGGCCTCCGGGAGCCAAGAATGAGCAGTTCTTC. Encoded protein: CASRPPGAKNEQFF.

This rearrangement joins TRBV19 to TRBJ1-5, with D perhaps matching TRBD1 (6 bases). The V and J ends lost 6 bases and 5 bases respectively, with 23 bases between them. The germline V gene encodes CDR1 LNHDA and CDR2 SQIVND (reference sequence). This CDR3 comprises 17 residues. This chain's CDR3 is CASRRGGRTAGDQPQHF. The CDR3 bases are TGTGCCAGTAGGCGTGGTGGCAGGACGGCAGGGGATCAGCCCCAGCATTTT.

J is TRBJ1-6 and V is TRBV11-2, with 10 nucleotides matching TRBD1. The germline V gene encodes CDR1 SGHAT and CDR2 FQNNGV. V dropped 4 bases and J dropped 9; count of bases not matched to a gene: 9. This CDR3 region has 16 residues. CDR3 nucleotide sequence: TGTGCCAGCAGCTCAGTATCCGGGACAGGGGTTTCACCCCTCCACTTT. This gives the protein CASSSVSGTGVSPLHF.

The rearrangement uses TRBV7-2 and TRBJ1-6; D uncertain. This CDR3 is built from 16 residues. The V end lost 5 bases, the J end lost 0 bases, and 11 bases lay between the germline ends. Germline CDR1 SGHTA, CDR2 FQGNSA. The CDR3 region has the DNA TGTGCCAGCAGCGCGCAGGAGAGCTCCTATAATTCACCCCTCCACTTT. Translating gives CASSAQESSYNSPLHF.

This clone was recorded only once. The chain joins TRBV7-2 to TRBJ1-1; no clear D. V lost 6 bases, J lost 2 bases, and 10 bases lay in between. CDR1 SGHTA and CDR2 FQGNSA come from the germline V gene. This CDR3 region has 13 residues. Here the CDR3 DNA reads TGTGCCAGCAGAGCGACGGCAAACACTGAAGCTTTCTTT. Protein product: CASRATANTEAFF.

The chain combines TRBV19 with TRBJ1-6, with 8 bases lining up with TRBD1. J gave up 9 bases and V 5 bases, and 6 bases lay outside the gene matches. The germline CDR1 and CDR2 sequences are LNHDA and SQIVND (reference sequence). This CDR3 region has 14 residues. CDR3 amino acids: CASSLTGASSPLHF. CDR3 nucleotide sequence: TGTGCCAGTAGTCTGACAGGGGCTAGTTCACCCCTCCACTTT.

The chain uses TRBV9 and TRBJ2-5; the D is unclear. Trimming took off 0 bases at V and 5 bases at J, with 8 bases between the two ends. From germline, CDR1 is SGDLS and CDR2 YYNGEE. CDR3 length: 13 residues. The CDR3 region has the DNA TGTGCCAGCAGCGTAGGCAGTGAGGAGACCCAGTACTTC. Protein sequence: CASSVGSEETQYF.

The CDR3 here is CASSLQGVGANVLTF. In DNA form, the CDR3 reads TGTGCCAGCAGTTTACAGGGGGTTGGGGCCAACGTCCTGACTTTC. V is TRBV7-2 and J is TRBJ2-6; 8 nucleotides agree with TRBD1. Germline V gives CDR1 SGHTA, CDR2 FQGNSA. The ends lost 6 bases at V and 3 bases at J; junction bases unmatched: 4. The CDR3 has 15 amino acids.